The clone carrying this TCR beta chain was picked up a small number of times. The antigen remains undetermined. RNA transcripts gave rise to amplified TCR beta CDR3 regions. The TCR CDR3 was amplified in a first-round RT-PCR using the HTBI primer set. Each CDR3 protein is one row after TCRdb ran MiXCR on the multiplex PCR reads. The data show over 250,000 distinct CDR3 sequences, less than 30% seen once. The data originate from a study of T cells in Graves' hyperthyroidism and ophthalmopathy. Study-level points and caveats: Ophthalmopathy was identified by the model a median approximately 6.9 months ahead of onset.

Unmatched junction bases numbered 8, after V lost 0 bases and J lost 3 bases. Germline V CDR1 and CDR2: DFQATT, SNEGSKA (reference sequence). This CDR3 is built from 16 residues. The patients, who ranged from 18 to 65 in age, presented with newly diagnosed hyperthyroidism lasting under 2 months. Uncontrolled infections, other autoimmune diseases, pregnancy or lactation led to exclusion of patients. Blood was drawn at first hyperthyroidism diagnosis, before any ophthalmopathy symptoms. The sequence derives from a man aged 40-49 years with Graves' hyperthyroidism that later progressed to Graves' ophthalmopathy. The chain is built from TRBV20-1 and TRBJ2-5; TRBD2 agrees at 9 bases. Sequenced input: blood. Here the CDR3 DNA reads TGCAGTGCTAGAGATTCGATGGCTAGCGGGAAAGAGACCCAGTACTTC. The encoded protein is CSARDSMASGKETQYF.